The source of this TCR beta chain is a study of molecular identifiers for immune sequencing clone quantification. Judged by abundance, this clonotype is medium-sized. Each CDR3 protein gets one entry after TCRdb re-called the PCR reads with MiXCR. The data contain around 7,800 distinct CDR3 sequences, 30% to 35% of them singletons. Sorting defined naive CD8 T cells as CD8+CD4-CCR7+CD45RA+. The sample taken for sequencing was naive CD8+ T cells from blood, with Jurkat cell RNA spiked in. Documented subset: FACS-sorted CD8+CD4-CCR7+CD45RA+ naive T cells. The clonotype comes from a human donor in good health. Some libraries in this study had Jurkat cell RNA spiked in.

The CDR3 sequence: CSARDTRESDTQYF. The CDR3 DNA reads TGCAGTGCTAGAGATACCCGGGAGTCAGATACGCAGTATTTT. The rearrangement links TRBV20-1 to TRBJ2-3; D might be TRBD2 (6 bases). The ends were cut back, 0 bases at V and 4 bases at J, with 11 bases in the middle. CDR1 and CDR2 from the germline V gene are DFQATT and SNEGSKA (reference sequence). This CDR3 spans 14 amino acids.